This T cell receptor beta chain emerged from a study of immune evolution from preneoplasia to lung adenocarcinoma. Study-wide points: Top clone share appeared to fall from AAH through AIS, MIA, adenocarcinoma.

The length of the CDR3 is 11 residues. CDR1 is SGHTA, CDR2 FQGNSA, per germline. The V gene lost 7 bases and the J gene lost 6 bases, with 10 bases spanning the gap. The table lists this clone with a count of one. Its antigen is currently unknown. Measured with immunoSEQ multiplex PCR; TCRdb has only the in-frame clones, and not every one. There are 37,000 or so clones in the sample; about 74% occur only once, and approximately 6.2% lies in the top ten. Two lung cancer pathologists independently confirmed each histologic diagnosis. The TCR was taken from a person between 55 and 69 years old with lung adenocarcinoma. The source material was FFPE invasive lung adenocarcinoma tissue. V and J are TRBV7-2 and TRBJ2-7; D is possibly TRBD2 (6 bases). The CDR3 coding sequence is TGTGCCAGCACCTTCGGGGGCGAGCAGTACTTC. Translating it yields CASTFGGEQYF.